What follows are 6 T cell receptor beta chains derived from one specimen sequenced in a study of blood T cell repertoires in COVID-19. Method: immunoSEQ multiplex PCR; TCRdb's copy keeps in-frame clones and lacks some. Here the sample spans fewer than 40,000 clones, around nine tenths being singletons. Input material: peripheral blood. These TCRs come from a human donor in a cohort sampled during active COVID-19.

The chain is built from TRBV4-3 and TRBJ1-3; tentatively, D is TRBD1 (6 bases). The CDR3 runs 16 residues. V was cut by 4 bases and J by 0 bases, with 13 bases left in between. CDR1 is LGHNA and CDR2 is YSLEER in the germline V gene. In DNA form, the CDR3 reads TGCGCCAGCAGCCTATCAGGGGTTCCCTCTGGAAACACCATATATTTT. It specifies CASSLSGVPSGNTIYF.

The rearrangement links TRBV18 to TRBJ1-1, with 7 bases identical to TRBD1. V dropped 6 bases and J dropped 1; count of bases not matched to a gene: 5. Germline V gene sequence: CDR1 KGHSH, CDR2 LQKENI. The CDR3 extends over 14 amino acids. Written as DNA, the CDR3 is TGTGCCAGCTCGCCCGGGACAGCGAACACTGAAGCTTTCTTT. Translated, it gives CASSPGTANTEAFF. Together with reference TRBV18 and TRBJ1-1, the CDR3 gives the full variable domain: NAGVMQNPRHLVRRRGQEARLRCSPMKGHSHVYWYRQLPEEGLKFMVYLQKENIIDESGMPKERFSAEFPKEGPSILRIQQVVRGDSAAYFCASSPGTANTEAFFGQGTRLTVV.

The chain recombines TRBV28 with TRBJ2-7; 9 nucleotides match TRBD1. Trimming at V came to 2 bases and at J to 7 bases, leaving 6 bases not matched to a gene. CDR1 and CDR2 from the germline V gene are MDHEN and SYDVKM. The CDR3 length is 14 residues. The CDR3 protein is CASSLKTGGWEQYF. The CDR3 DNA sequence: TGTGCCAGCAGTTTAAAAACAGGGGGCTGGGAGCAGTACTTC.

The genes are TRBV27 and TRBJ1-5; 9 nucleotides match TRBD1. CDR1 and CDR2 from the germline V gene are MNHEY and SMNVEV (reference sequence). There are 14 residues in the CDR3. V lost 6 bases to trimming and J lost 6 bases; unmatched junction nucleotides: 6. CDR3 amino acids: CASRLQGAGQPQHF. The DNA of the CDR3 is TGTGCCAGCAGGTTACAGGGGGCGGGTCAGCCCCAGCATTTT.

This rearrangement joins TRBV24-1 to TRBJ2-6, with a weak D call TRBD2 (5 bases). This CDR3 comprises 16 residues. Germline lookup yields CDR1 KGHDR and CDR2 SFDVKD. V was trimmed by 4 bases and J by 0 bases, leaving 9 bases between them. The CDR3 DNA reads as TGTGCCACCAGTGACTTCCGGGGCTCTGGGGCCAACGTCCTGACTTTC. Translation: CATSDFRGSGANVLTF.

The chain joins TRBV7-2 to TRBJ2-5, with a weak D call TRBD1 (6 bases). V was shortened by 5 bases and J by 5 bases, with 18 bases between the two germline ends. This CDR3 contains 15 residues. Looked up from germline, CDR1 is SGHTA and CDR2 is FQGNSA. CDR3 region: CASSPRQGQIETQYF. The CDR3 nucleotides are TGTGCCAGCAGCCCCCGGCAGGGGCAAATTGAGACCCAGTACTTC.